This TCR beta chain came from a study of T cells in Graves' hyperthyroidism and ophthalmopathy. Study observations and caveats: Most clonotypes expanded in the thyroid (above 0.001) were also present in blood.

The source material, RNA transcripts, was used to amplify TCR beta CDR3 regions. First-round RT-PCR with HTBI primers amplified the TCR CDR3 region. From the multiplex PCR reads, TCRdb called clonotypes with MiXCR, one entry per CDR3 protein. The data contain about 560,000 distinct CDR3 sequences, 16% of them seen just once; the ten biggest clones take up about 20%. This clonotype has a count of ten or more. Its antigen is undetermined. J gave up 5 bases and V 6 bases, and 10 bases lay outside the gene matches. CDR3 length: 14 amino acids. Germline-derived CDR1 and CDR2 are SNHLY and FYNNEI. The hyperthyroidism was newly diagnosed and had lasted under 2 months; the patients were aged 18 to 65.

The J gene is TRBJ2-7, the V gene TRBV2; 7 bases are shared with TRBD1. This TCR came from a young woman with Graves' hyperthyroidism. The sample comprised blood. CDR3 protein: CASSNGFQGDEQYF. The CDR3 DNA is TGTGCCAGCAGCAACGGGTTTCAGGGGGACGAGCAGTACTTC.